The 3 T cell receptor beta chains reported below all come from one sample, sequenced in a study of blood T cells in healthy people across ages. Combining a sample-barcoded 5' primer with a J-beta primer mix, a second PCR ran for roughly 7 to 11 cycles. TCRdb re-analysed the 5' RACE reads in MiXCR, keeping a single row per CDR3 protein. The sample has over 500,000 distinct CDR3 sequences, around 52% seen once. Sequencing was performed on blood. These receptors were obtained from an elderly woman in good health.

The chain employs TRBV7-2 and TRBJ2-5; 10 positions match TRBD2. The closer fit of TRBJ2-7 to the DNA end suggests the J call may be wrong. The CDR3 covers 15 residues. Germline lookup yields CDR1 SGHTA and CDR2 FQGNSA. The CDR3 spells CASSGDGTSEHEQYF. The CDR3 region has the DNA TGTGCCAGCAGCGGAGATGGGACTAGCGAACACGAGCAGTACTTC.

This CDR3 is CASTGGVGYEQYF. The CDR3 DNA follows: TGTGCCAGCACGGGGGGGGTGGGGTACGAGCAGTACTTC. The chain couples TRBV7-2 to TRBJ2-7; 8 bases map to TRBD2. The CDR3 covers 13 residues. V lost 7 bases to trimming and J lost 4 bases; unmatched junction nucleotides: 6. CDR1 and CDR2 (germline): SGHTA, FQGNSA.

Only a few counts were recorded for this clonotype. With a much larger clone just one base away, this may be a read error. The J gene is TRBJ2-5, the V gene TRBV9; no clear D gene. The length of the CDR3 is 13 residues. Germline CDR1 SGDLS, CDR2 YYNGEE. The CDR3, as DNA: TGTGCCGGCAGCGTAGCCCACCAAGAGACCCAGTACTTC. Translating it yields CAGSVAHQETQYF. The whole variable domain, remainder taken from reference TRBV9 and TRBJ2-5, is DSGVTQTPKHLITATGQRVTLRCSPRSGDLSVYWYQQSLDQGLQFLIQYYNGEERAKGNILERFSAQQFPDLHSELNLSSLELGDSALYFCAGSVAHQETQYFGPGTRLLVL.